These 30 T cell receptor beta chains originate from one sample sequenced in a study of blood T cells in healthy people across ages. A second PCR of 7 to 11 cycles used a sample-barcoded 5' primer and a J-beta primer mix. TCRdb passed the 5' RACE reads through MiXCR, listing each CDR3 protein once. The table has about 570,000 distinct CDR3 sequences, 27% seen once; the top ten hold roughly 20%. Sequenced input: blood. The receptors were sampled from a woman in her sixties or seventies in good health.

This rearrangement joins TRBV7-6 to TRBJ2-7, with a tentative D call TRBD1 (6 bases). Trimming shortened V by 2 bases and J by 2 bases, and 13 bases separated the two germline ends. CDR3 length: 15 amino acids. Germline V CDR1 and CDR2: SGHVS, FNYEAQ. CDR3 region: CASSLMGAEPYEQYF. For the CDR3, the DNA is TGTGCCAGCAGCTTAATGGGGGCCGAGCCCTACGAGCAGTACTTC. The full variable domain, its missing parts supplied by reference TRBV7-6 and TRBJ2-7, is GAGVSQSPRYKVTKRGQDVALRCDPISGHVSLYWYRQALGQGPEFLTYFNYEAQQDKSGLPNDRFSAERPEGSISTLTIQRTEQRDSAMYRCASSLMGAEPYEQYFGPGTRLTVT.

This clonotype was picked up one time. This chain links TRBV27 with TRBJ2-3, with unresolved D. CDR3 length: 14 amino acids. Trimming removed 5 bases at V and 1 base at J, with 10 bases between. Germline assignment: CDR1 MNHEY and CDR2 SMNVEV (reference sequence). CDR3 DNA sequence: TGTGCCAGCAGTCCTGACGGACGCACAGATACGCAGTATTTT. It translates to CASSPDGRTDTQYF.

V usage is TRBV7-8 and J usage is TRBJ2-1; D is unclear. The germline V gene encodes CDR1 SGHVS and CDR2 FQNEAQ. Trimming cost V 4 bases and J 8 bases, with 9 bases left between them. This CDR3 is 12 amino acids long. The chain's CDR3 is CASSSRLYEQFF. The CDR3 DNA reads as TGTGCCAGCAGCTCGCGACTTTATGAGCAGTTCTTC.

The CDR3 DNA sequence: TGTGCCATCAGTCCGGGACAGGGCCGAAACAATGAGCAGTTCTTC. It translates to CAISPGQGRNNEQFF. The chain combines TRBV10-3 with TRBJ2-1; 9 bases line up with TRBD1. Losses at the gene ends were 5 bases for V and 5 bases for J; bases not matched to a gene: 7. Germline values: CDR1 ENHRY, CDR2 SYGVKD. CDR3 size: 15 residues.

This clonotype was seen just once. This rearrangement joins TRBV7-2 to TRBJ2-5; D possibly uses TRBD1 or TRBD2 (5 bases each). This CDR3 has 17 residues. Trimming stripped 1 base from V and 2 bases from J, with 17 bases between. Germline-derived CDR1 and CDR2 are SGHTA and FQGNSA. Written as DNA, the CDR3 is TGTGCCAGCAGCTTAGAGGGACCGAGGTCGGCTCAAGAGACCCAGTACTTC. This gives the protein CASSLEGPRSAQETQYF. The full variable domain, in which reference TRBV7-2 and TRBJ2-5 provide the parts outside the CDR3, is GAGVSQSPSNKVTEKGKDVELRCDPISGHTALYWYRQSLGQGLEFLIYFQGNSAPDKSGLPSDRFSAERTGGSVSTLTIQRTQQEDSAVYLCASSLEGPRSAQETQYFGPGTRLLVL.

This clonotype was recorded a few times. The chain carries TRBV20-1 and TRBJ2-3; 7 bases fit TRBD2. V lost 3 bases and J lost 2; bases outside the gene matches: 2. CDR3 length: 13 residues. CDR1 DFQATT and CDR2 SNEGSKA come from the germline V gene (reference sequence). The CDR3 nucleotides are TGCAGTGCTAGCGGGGGGTCCACAGATACGCAGTATTTT. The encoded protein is CSASGGSTDTQYF.

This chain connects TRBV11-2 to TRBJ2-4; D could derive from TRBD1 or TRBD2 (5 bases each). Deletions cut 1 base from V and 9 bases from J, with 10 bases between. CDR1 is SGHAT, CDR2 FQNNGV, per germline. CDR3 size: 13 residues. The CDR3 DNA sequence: TGTGCCAGCAGCTTAGGGGGGATGGTCATTCAGTACTTC. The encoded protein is CASSLGGMVIQYF.

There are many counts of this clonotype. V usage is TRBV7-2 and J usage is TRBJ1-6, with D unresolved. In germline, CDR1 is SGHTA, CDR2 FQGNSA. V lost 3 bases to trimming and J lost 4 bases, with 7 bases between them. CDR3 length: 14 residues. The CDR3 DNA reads TGTGCCAGCAGCTTGCAGAGTTATAATTCACCCCTCCACTTT. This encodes CASSLQSYNSPLHF. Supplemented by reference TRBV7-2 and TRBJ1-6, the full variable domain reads GAGVSQSPSNKVTEKGKDVELRCDPISGHTALYWYRQSLGQGLEFLIYFQGNSAPDKSGLPSDRFSAERTGGSVSTLTIQRTQQEDSAVYLCASSLQSYNSPLHFGNGTRLTVT.

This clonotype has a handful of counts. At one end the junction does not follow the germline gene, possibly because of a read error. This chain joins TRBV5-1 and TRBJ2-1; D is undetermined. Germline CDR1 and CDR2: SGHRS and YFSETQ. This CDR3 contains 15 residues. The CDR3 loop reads CAGSLFGSSYNEQFF. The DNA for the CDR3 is TGCGCCGGCAGCCTTTTTGGCAGCTCCTACAATGAGCAGTTCTTC.

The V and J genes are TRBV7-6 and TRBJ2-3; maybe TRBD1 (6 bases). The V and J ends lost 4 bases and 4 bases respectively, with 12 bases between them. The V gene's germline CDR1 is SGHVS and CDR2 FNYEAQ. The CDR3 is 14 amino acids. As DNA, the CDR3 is TGTGCCAGCAGCTCCTACAGGGATCCAGATACGCAGTATTTT. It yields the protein CASSSYRDPDTQYF.

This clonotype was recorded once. The CDR3 nucleotides read TGTGCCAGCAGTTTCACTCAATCCTCCCCCTACGAGCAGTACTTC. Its translation: CASSFTQSSPYEQYF. The chain couples TRBV6-5 to TRBJ2-7; D remains ambiguous. Germline CDR1 MNHEY, CDR2 SVGAGI. The CDR3 spans 15 residues. Trimming stripped 4 bases from V and 2 bases from J, with 15 bases between.

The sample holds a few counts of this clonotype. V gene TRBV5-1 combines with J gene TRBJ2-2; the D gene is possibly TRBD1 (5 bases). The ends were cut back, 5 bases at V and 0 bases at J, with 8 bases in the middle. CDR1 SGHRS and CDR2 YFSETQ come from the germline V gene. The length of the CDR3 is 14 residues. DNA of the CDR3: TGCGCCAGCAGAGGGGTTACGAACACCGGGGAGCTGTTTTTT. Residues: CASRGVTNTGELFF. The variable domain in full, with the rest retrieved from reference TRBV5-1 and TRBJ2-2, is KAGVTQTPRYLIKTRGQQVTLSCSPISGHRSVSWYQQTPGQGLQFLFEYFSETQRNKGNFPGRFSGRQFSNSRSEMNVSTLELGDSALYLCASRGVTNTGELFFGEGSRLTVL.

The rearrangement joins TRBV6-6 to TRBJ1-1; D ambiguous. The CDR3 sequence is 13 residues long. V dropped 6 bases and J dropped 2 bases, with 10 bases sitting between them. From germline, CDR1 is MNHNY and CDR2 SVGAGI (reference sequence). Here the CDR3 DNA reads TGTGCCAGCAGGCTACTGAAAAACACTGAAGCTTTCTTT. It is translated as CASRLLKNTEAFF.

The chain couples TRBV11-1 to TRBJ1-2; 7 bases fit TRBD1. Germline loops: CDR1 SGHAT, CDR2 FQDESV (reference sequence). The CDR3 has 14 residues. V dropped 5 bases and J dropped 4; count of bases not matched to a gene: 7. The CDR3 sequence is CASSPGQDGYGYTF. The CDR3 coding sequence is TGTGCCAGCAGCCCAGGACAGGATGGCTATGGCTACACCTTC.

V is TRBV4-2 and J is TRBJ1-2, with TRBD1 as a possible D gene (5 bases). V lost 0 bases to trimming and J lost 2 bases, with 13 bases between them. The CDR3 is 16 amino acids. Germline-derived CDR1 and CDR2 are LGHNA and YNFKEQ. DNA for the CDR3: TGTGCCAGCAGCCAAGATTTCCCCGCAGGGAACTATGGCTACACCTTC. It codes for CASSQDFPAGNYGYTF.

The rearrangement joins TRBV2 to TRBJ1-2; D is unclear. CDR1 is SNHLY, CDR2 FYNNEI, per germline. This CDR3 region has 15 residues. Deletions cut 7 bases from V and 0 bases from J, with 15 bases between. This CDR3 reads CASTSNPQTNYGYTF. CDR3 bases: TGTGCCAGCACCTCAAACCCACAGACTAACTATGGCTACACCTTC.

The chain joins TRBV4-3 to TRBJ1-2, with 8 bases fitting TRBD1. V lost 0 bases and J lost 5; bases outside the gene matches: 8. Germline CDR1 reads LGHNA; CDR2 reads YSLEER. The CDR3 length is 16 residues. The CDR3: CASSQDPQGASYGYTF. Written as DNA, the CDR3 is TGCGCCAGCAGCCAAGATCCGCAGGGGGCGTCGTATGGCTACACCTTC.

The CDR3 protein is CAWSKRARDEQFF. In nucleotides, the CDR3 is TGTGCCTGGAGTAAACGGGCGAGGGATGAGCAGTTCTTC. The chain uses TRBV30 and TRBJ2-1, with a weak D call TRBD2 (5 bases). V lost 2 bases and J lost 8, with 13 bases in between. The CDR3 loop spans 13 amino acids. From germline, CDR1 is GTSNPN and CDR2 SVGIG (reference sequence). The full variable domain, rest sourced from reference TRBV30 and TRBJ2-1, is SQTIHQWPATLVQPVGSPLSLECTVEGTSNPNLYWYRQAAGRGLQLLFYSVGIGQISSEVPQNLSASRPQDRQFILSSKKLLLSDSGFYLCAWSKRARDEQFFGPGTRLTVL.

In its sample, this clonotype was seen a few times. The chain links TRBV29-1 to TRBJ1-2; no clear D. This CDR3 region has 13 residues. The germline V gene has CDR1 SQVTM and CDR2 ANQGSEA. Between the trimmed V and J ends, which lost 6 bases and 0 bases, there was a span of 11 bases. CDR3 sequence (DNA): TGCAGCGTCGCTTCTGAGTCTAACTATGGCTACACCTTC. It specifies CSVASESNYGYTF.

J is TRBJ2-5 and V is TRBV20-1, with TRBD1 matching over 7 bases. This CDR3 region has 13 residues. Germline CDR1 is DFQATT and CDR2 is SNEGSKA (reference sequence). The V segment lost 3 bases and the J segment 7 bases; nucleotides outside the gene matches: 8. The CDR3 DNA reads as TGCAGTGCTAGGCGACAGGGAGTTGCGACCCAGTACTTC. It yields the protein CSARRQGVATQYF.

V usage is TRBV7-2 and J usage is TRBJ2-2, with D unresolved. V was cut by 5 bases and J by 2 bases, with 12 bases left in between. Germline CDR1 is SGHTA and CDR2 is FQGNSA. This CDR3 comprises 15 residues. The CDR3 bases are TGTGCCAGCAGCCGTCCCGGGCAAAACACCGGGGAGCTGTTTTTT. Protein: CASSRPGQNTGELFF.

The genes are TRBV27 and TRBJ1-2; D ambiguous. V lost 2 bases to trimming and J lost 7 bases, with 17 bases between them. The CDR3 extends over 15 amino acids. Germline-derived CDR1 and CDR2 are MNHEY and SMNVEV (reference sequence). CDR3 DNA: TGTGCCAGCAGTTTACGGGCGGCAATAGTAGGTGGCTACACCTTC. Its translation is CASSLRAAIVGGYTF.

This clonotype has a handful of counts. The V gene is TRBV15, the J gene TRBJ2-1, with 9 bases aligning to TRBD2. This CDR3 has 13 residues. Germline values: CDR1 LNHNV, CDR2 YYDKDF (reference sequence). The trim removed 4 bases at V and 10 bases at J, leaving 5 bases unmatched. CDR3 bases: TGTGCCACCAGCATCGAGCGGGGGGCCGAGCAGTTCTTC. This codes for CATSIERGAEQFF.

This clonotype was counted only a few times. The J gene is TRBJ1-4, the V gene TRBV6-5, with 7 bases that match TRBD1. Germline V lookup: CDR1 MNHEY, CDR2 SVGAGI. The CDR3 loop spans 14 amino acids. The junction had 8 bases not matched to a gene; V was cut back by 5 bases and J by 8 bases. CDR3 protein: CASSPDRRGEKLFF. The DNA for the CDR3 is TGTGCCAGCAGTCCGGACAGGAGGGGAGAAAAACTGTTTTTT.

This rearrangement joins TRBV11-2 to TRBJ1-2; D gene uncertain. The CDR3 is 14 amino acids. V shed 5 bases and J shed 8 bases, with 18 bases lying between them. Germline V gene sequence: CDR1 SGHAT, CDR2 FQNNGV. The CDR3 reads CASSPVGQASGYTF. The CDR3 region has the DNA TGTGCCAGCAGCCCCGTAGGGCAGGCATCCGGCTACACCTTC.

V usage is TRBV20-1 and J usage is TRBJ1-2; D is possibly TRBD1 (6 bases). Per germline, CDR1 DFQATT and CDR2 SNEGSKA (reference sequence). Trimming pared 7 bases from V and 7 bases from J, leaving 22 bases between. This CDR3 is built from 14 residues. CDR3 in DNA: TGCAGTGTAAAGAGGGGGGTCGAAAGGGGTGGCTACACCTTC. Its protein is CSVKRGVERGGYTF.

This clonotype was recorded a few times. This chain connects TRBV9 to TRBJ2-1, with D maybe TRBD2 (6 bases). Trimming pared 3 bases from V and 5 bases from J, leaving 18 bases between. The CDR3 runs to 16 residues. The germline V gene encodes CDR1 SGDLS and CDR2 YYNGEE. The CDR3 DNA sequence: TGTGCCAGCAGCGGCGGGACTCACTTTCGGAACAATGAGCAGTTCTTC. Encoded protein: CASSGGTHFRNNEQFF.

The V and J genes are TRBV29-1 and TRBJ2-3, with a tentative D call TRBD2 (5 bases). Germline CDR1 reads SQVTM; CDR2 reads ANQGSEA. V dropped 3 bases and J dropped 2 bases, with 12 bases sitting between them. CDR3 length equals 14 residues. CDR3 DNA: TGCAGCGTTGAGGTTGGAGGATACACAGATACGCAGTATTTT. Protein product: CSVEVGGYTDTQYF.

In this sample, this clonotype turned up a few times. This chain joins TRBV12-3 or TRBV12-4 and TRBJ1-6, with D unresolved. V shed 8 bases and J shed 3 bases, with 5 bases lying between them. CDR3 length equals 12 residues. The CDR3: CASGLYNSPLHF. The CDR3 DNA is TGTGCCAGCGGTCTCTATAATTCACCCCTCCACTTT.

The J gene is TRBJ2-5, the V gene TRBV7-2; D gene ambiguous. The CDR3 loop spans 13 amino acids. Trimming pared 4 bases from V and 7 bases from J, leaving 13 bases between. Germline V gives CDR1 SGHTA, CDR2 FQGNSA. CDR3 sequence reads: CASSSSLGTTQYF. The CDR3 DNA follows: TGTGCCAGCAGCTCGAGTCTGGGTACGACCCAGTACTTC.